A single sample gave rise to the 19 T cell receptor beta chains below, sequenced in a study of blood T cells in healthy people across ages. A J-beta primer mix and a sample-barcoded 5' primer were used in a second PCR of about 7 to 11 cycles. Using its own MiXCR run on the 5' RACE reads, TCRdb lists one record per CDR3 protein. The repertoire holds roughly 640,000 distinct CDR3 sequences, about 30% seen once, with 15% to 18% in the top ten. What was sequenced was blood. These receptors were taken from an elderly woman in good health.

This clonotype was counted many times. The rearrangement links TRBV27 to TRBJ2-7; perhaps D is TRBD1 or TRBD2 (6 bases each). The CDR3 is 15 amino acids. The V end lost 8 bases, the J end lost 5 bases, and 22 bases lay between the germline ends. The germline gives CDR1 MNHEY, CDR2 SMNVEV (reference sequence). The CDR3 DNA is TGTGCCAGCTCGGCGGGACAACCTTTTCCCAACGAGCAGTACTTC. Protein product: CASSAGQPFPNEQYF.

The chain has TRBV5-6 and TRBJ1-1, with 7 bases matching TRBD1. V trimming: 0 bases; J trimming: 1 base; junction bases outside the gene matches: 9. CDR1 SGHDT and CDR2 YYEEEE come from the germline V gene. The CDR3 contains 17 residues. The CDR3 loop is CASSLGTGRLGNTEAFF. The CDR3 nucleotides read TGTGCCAGCAGCTTGGGGACAGGCAGGTTAGGGAACACTGAAGCTTTCTTT.

The V and J genes are TRBV25-1 and TRBJ2-3; possibly TRBD2 for D (6 bases). CDR1 and CDR2 (germline): MGHDK, SYGVNS. Trimming stripped 8 bases from V and 5 bases from J, with 20 bases between. CDR3 length: 15 residues. The DNA of the CDR3 is TGTGCCAGCCTCGGGCGGGACGCCAAGGGAGATACGCAGTATTTT. Translation: CASLGRDAKGDTQYF.

A remark on this clonotype: This could be a read error, since a much larger clone is one nucleotide away. The chain uses TRBV5-4 and TRBJ2-3; D not certain. The CDR3 length is 14 residues. Germline-derived CDR1 and CDR2 are SGHNT and YYREEE (reference sequence). In DNA, the CDR3 is TGTGCCAGCAGCTTGGCCCAAACCACAGATGCGCAGTATTTT. Its protein is CASSLAQTTDAQYF.

This clonotype was picked up many times. The chain links TRBV3-1 to TRBJ2-7; 10 bases are shared with TRBD2. V lost 0 bases to trimming and J lost 7 bases; unmatched junction nucleotides: 12. From germline, CDR1 is LGHDT and CDR2 YNNKEL (reference sequence). CDR3 length: 17 residues. CDR3 nucleotides: TGTGCCAGCAGCCAAGAGGGTCTAGCGGGGGTCCCCCGGGAGCAGTACTTC. As protein: CASSQEGLAGVPREQYF.

In its sample, this clonotype was seen once. This chain joins TRBV29-1 and TRBJ2-1; D may be TRBD2 (5 bases). The V and J ends lost 4 bases and 5 bases respectively, with 12 bases between them. Germline values: CDR1 SQVTM, CDR2 ANQGSEA. The CDR3 is 13 residues long. The CDR3 DNA reads TGCAGCGTTGCCCCGGGAACCAACAATGAGCAGTTCTTC. It translates to CSVAPGTNNEQFF.

The chain carries TRBV3-1 and TRBJ1-3; D is perhaps TRBD1 (5 bases). The ends were cut back, 4 bases at V and 3 bases at J, with 10 bases in the middle. Germline CDR1 is LGHDT and CDR2 is YNNKEL (reference sequence). The CDR3 has 14 residues. Written as DNA, the CDR3 is TGTGCCAGCAGCCGGGGCGGCGGTGGAAACACCATATATTTT. This translates into CASSRGGGGNTIYF. The full variable domain, rest sourced from reference TRBV3-1 and TRBJ1-3, is DTAVSQTPKYLVTQMGNDKSIKCEQNLGHDTMYWYKQDSKKFLKIMFSYNNKELIINETVPNRFSPKSPDKAHLNLHINSLELGDSAVYFCASSRGGGGNTIYFGEGSWLTVV.

As for this clonotype: Since a much larger clone is just one base distant, this may be a read error. The CDR3 does not close with the conserved phenylalanine or tryptophan, likely indicating a read error. The V and J genes are TRBV5-1 and TRBJ2-3, with 7 positions matching TRBD2. Trimming removed 4 bases from V and 0 bases from J; junction bases left unmatched: 8. Per the germline V gene, CDR1 is SGHRS and CDR2 is YFSETQ. This CDR3 spans 16 amino acids. CDR3 loop: CASSPLGGTSTDTQYC. The CDR3 DNA reads TGCGCCAGCAGCCCCCTGGGAGGGACTAGCACAGATACGCAGTATTGT.

The chain links TRBV2 to TRBJ2-7; 7 nucleotides line up with TRBD2. From germline, CDR1 is SNHLY and CDR2 FYNNEI. Losses at the gene ends were 3 bases for V and 2 bases for J; bases not matched to a gene: 4. This CDR3 contains 14 residues. CDR3 residues: CASSEASGPYEQYF. DNA of the CDR3: TGTGCCAGCAGTGAGGCTAGCGGCCCCTACGAGCAGTACTTC.

Concerning this clonotype itself: This may come from a read error, since a much larger clone is one base off. This chain uses TRBV6-5 with TRBJ2-4; weak D call: TRBD1 (6 bases). There are 16 residues in the CDR3. V was pared by 6 bases and J by 13 bases, with 28 bases between. CDR1 is MNHEY and CDR2 is SVGAGI in the germline V gene. This CDR3 reads CASRPLILQGTYGQYF. CDR3 nucleotides: TGTGCCAGCAGGCCCTTAATCCTACAGGGTACCTACGGGCAGTACTTC.

This clonotype has a count of ten or more. V usage is TRBV9 and J usage is TRBJ1-2, with a tentative D call TRBD1 (5 bases). CDR1 SGDLS and CDR2 YYNGEE come from the germline V gene. The CDR3 consists of 16 residues. V was shortened by 4 bases and J by 0 bases, with 16 bases between the two germline ends. CDR3 DNA: TGTGCCAGCAGCTCCCGTTCAGGGCCTACTAACTATGGCTACACCTTC. Its protein product is CASSSRSGPTNYGYTF.

This clonotype was counted ten times or more. The chain carries TRBV20-1 and TRBJ2-1, with 10 bases that match TRBD2. Germline CDR1 DFQATT, CDR2 SNEGSKA (reference sequence). This CDR3 spans 16 amino acids. After removal of 3 bases from V and 0 bases from J, the junction contained 5 bases not matched to a gene. The CDR3 protein is CSASRIAGGSYNEQFF. DNA of the CDR3: TGCAGTGCTAGCCGAATAGCGGGGGGCTCCTACAATGAGCAGTTCTTC.

In regard to this clonotype: A clone one base away is much larger, so this may be a read error. The chain joins TRBV7-3 to TRBJ2-5; the match to TRBD1 covers 8 bases. The V gene's germline CDR1 is SGHTA and CDR2 FQGTGA. The CDR3 sequence is 14 residues long. With V trimmed by 4 bases and J by 11 bases, 12 bases remained unmatched. The CDR3 protein is CASSSDRTGSEQYF. DNA for the CDR3: TGTGCCAGCAGCTCGGACAGGACAGGGAGTGAGCAGTACTTC. The whole variable domain, remainder taken from reference TRBV7-3 and TRBJ2-5, is GAGVSQTPSNKVTEKGKYVELRCDPISGHTALYWYRQSLGQGPEFLIYFQGTGAADDSGLPNDRFFAVRPEGSVSTLKIQRTERGDSAVYLCASSSDRTGSEQYFGPGTRLLVL.

This clonotype was counted a few times. V usage is TRBV20-1 and J usage is TRBJ2-3; no firm D call. V was clipped by 5 bases and J by 0 bases, with 12 bases between them. The CDR3 is made up of 14 amino acids. CDR1 DFQATT and CDR2 SNEGSKA come from the germline V gene (reference sequence). Here the CDR3 reads CSARVGSSTDTQYF. As DNA, the CDR3 is TGCAGTGCTCGGGTGGGCAGCAGCACAGATACGCAGTATTTT.

Many counts were recorded for this clonotype. V usage is TRBV12-3 or TRBV12-4 and J usage is TRBJ1-1, with D possibly being TRBD1 (5 bases). The CDR3 covers 16 residues. Deletions cut 5 bases from V and 4 bases from J, with 20 bases between. As DNA, the CDR3 is TGTGCCAGCAGTCCAACCGGGACCCGATTTGGCACTGAAGCTTTCTTT. Translation gives CASSPTGTRFGTEAFF.

Details on this clonotype: Being one base from a much bigger clone, this may be a read error. The conserved final phenylalanine or tryptophan is absent from the CDR3, which likely points to a read error. The rearrangement uses TRBV4-3 and TRBJ1-6; D remains ambiguous. Per germline, CDR1 LGHNA and CDR2 YSLEER. The V end lost 2 bases, the J end lost 3 bases, and 11 bases lay between the germline ends. The CDR3 totals 16 residues. In DNA, the CDR3 is TGCGCCAGCAGCCAAAATCCAGCAAACTATAATTCACCCCTCCACGTT. Protein sequence: CASSQNPANYNSPLHV.

As to this clonotype: It may be a read error: a sequence one base away is much more abundant. The V call is TRBV6-5, the J call TRBJ2-3; unclear D gene. CDR3 length: 15 residues. The V gene's germline CDR1 is MNHEY and CDR2 SVGAGI. The CDR3 here is CAGRWATLGSDTQYF. The CDR3 DNA sequence: TGTGCCGGCAGGTGGGCCACTTTGGGGTCAGATACGCAGTATTTT.

This clonotype is a singleton in its sample. Being one base from a much bigger clone, this may be a read error. V and J are TRBV20-1 and TRBJ2-4; D could derive from TRBD1 or TRBD2 (5 bases each). CDR1 DFQATT and CDR2 SNEGSKA come from the germline V gene (reference sequence). V gave up 5 bases and J gave up 13 bases, with 21 bases separating them. The CDR3 is 13 amino acids. The CDR3 is CSAPAGLGKGQYF. The DNA of the CDR3 is TGCAGTGCTCCAGCTGGACTCGGGAAGGGGCAGTACTTC.

V usage is TRBV6-6 and J usage is TRBJ2-2; D is undetermined. CDR3 length equals 17 residues. In germline, CDR1 is MNHNY, CDR2 SVGAGI (reference sequence). Trimming pared 5 bases from V and 3 bases from J, leaving 19 bases between. DNA of the CDR3: TGTGCCAGCAGTAAACGTTCTGAAAAGACTTACACCGGGGAGCTGTTTTTT. Residues: CASSKRSEKTYTGELFF.